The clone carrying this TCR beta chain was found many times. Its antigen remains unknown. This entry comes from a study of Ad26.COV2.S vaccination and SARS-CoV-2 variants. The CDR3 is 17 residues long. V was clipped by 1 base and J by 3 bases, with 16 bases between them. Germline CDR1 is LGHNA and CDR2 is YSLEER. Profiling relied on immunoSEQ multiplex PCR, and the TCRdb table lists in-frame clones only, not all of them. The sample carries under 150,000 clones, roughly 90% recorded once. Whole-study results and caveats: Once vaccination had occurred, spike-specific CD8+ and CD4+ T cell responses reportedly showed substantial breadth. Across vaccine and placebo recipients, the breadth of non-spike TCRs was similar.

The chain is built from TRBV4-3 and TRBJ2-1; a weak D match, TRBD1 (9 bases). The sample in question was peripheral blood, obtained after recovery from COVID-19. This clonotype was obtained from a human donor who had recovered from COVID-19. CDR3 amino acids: CASSQVAGQGVYNEQFF. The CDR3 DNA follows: TGCGCCAGCAGCCAAGTAGCGGGACAGGGAGTCTACAATGAGCAGTTCTTC.